This TCR beta chain came from a study of blood T cell repertoires in COVID-19. Study-wide background: Sources were T cells, B-cell-depleted T cells, or PBMCs; the material itself was cDNA or gDNA.

Seattle-derived patients entered the study during active infection and were followed longitudinally. Authors' methods: Scientists estimated how many nucleated cells there were by amplifying reference gene primers. Data came from immunoSEQ multiplex PCR; TCRdb stores just in-frame clones and leaves some out. For V, J and clone size, that table is used; D and trimming come from the DNA. The repertoire holds approximately 500,000 clones, with roughly nine tenths as singletons. Germline V CDR1 and CDR2: SQVTM, ANQGSEA. Trimming removed 1 base at V and 4 bases at J, with 13 bases between. CDR3 length equals 14 residues.

The receptor was derived from a young man with COVID-19, enrolled during active disease. This chain links TRBV29-1 with TRBJ1-1; a weak D match, TRBD1 (5 bases). The sample consisted of peripheral blood. CDR3 coding DNA: TGCAGCGTTGAAGGTCGGGGCGGGGGCACTGAAGCTTTCTTT. It specifies CSVEGRGGGTEAFF.